This T cell receptor (beta chain) was obtained from a study of cytomegalovirus exposure and HLA in healthy donors (dated by TCRdb to about 2017). Concerning the study at large: An earlier analysis of 587 of the donors reported 276 Gb of sequence data and roughly 120 million unique TCR beta sequences obtained from approximately 180 million T cells. The study aimed to test whether cataloging public T cell receptors could reveal signatures of past pathogen exposure. Donor age, sex, ethnicity and CMV serostatus were compiled together with the repertoire data. An early release that covered more than 550 HLA-typed donors contained 300 to 350 gigabases of sequencing data and around 85 million unique TCR sequences. The genetic ancestry cluster associated with self-reported Caucasian donors included about four fifths of the 398 genotyped donors. In a later genetic analysis, genome-wide SNP genotypes for 398 of the 666 donors were used, and that subset was treated as a discovery cohort. Because of strong linkage in the cohort, a few DR-DQ haplotypes were treated as single units for association and clustering. HLA typing covered class I and class II loci at four-digit resolution. The later analysis used no new phenotypic data to find candidate immune exposures, relying instead on TCR beta sequences and their occurrence across donors. The T cell repertoires of some 670 subjects were profiled by immunosequencing and related to cytomegalovirus serostatus. Typing coverage differed by locus: A, B, C, DRB1 and DQB1 were typed in roughly 620-630 donors, DQA1 in 500 to 550, DPA1 in 600 to 610, and DPB1 in 400 to 490. Across some 400 genotyped donors of the cohort, an average of about 250,000 unique TCR beta nucleotide sequences per donor were sequenced, and roughly 17% of those sequences were non-productive. An earlier analysis of more than 450 of the donors used high-throughput TCR beta sequencing to judge whether each TCR beta V gene segment behaved as functional or pseudogenic. High-throughput TCR immunosequencing, statistical association of individual TCRs with disease status, and machine learning were combined to predict cytomegalovirus infection status. In addition to the first cohort of 666 subjects, a separate validation cohort of 130 or so different subjects was used. To study patterns of TCR occurrence, a later analysis re-analyzed previously published TCR beta repertoires from 700 or so donors and added high-resolution HLA genotyping. Every repertoire in the discovery cohort had been generated on one and the same sequencing platform. Study-level results and caveats: The only immune exposure information available for the cohort was CMV serostatus. In a later analysis, TCR association rates were found to vary across HLA loci, with the most associated TCRs seen for DRB1 alleles and the fewest for HLA-C alleles. In a later analysis, most CMV-associated TCR beta chains were found to appear HLA-restricted, with HLA associations seemingly driven largely by CMV exposure. Assigning TCR associations to individual alleles was difficult when HLA alleles, especially DR and DQ, strongly co-occurred. A further reported finding was that TCR beta sequences accurately predicted the HLA-A and HLA-B alleles for most subjects in the first cohort. HLA typing was unavailable for some donors at each locus, so association tests used only the typed subset. Compared with equally common non-associated chains, HLA-associated TCR beta chains in a later analysis were more clonally expanded and had lower generation probabilities. A few of the identified cytomegalovirus-associated TCR beta chains were confirmed in vitro to be specific for cytomegalovirus antigens. An association between a missense DCLRE1C variant and V-gene and J-gene trimming of TCR beta chains was found in a later genetic analysis and replicated in an independent cohort. Across donors, most TCR sequences were observed very rarely, whereas some public TCRs were present in many individuals. A cluster of highly shared sequence variants was judged likely to be a technical artifact of the sequencing pipeline. The presence/absence analyses assumed that sequencing depth was roughly uniform across donors, and that assumption may not be true. In a later analysis, several top co-occurrence clusters were reported to appear linked to parvovirus B19, influenza, CMV and Epstein-Barr virus. It was suggested by the authors that the approach could potentially be generalized to other disease states and immunological phenotypes. Linkage disequilibrium might explain the correlated functional status among segregating V segments, but an unknown experimental factor could not be excluded. In an earlier analysis of about 600 of the donors, most TCR beta V segments appeared in productive rearrangements about 87% or about 30% of the time, broadly matching IMGT annotations. The study gave a list of 150 to 200 TCR beta chains associated with cytomegalovirus. About 17 rarely observed V segments, including chromosome 9 orphons, were excluded from the earlier analysis of just under 600 of the donors because counts were too low. Some IMGT-functional V segments, including TRBV6-2 and TRBV6-3, could not be distinguished by the 87-base-pair reads and were therefore excluded. Only TCR beta chains were sequenced in this cohort, and the absence of alpha or paired-chain data limited detectable features. In both the original and validation cohorts, the classifier was reported to diagnose cytomegalovirus status with high specificity and sensitivity. Specific HLA alleles were associated with more than 15,000 TCR beta sequences at a false discovery rate of 0.05 in a later analysis. In a later genetic analysis, fewer N-insertions in productive TCRs were reported among donors in an Asian-associated ancestry cluster than the approximately 710-donor mean.

The cohort was made up of approximately 700 healthy bone marrow donors. All cohort members were sampled while nominally healthy, although unrecorded immune exposures were likely present. The donor was CMV seronegative and belonged to the group of approximately 320 seronegative cohort members. Each donor provided a peripheral blood sample, and peripheral blood mononuclear cells were used for TCR beta sequencing. The Qiagen DNeasy Blood Extraction Kit was used to extract genomic DNA from the blood cell samples. Receptor libraries were prepared by the immunoSEQ multiplex PCR assay. For the multiplex PCR, a mixture combining 60 forward primers for TCR Vbeta segments and 13 reverse primers for TCR Jbeta segments was used. The CDR3 region of rearranged TCR beta genes was amplified from genomic DNA with a multiplex PCR assay. The amplified TCR beta libraries were sequenced on the Illumina HiSeq System as 87-base-pair reads. Processing in the source paper ran as follows. A later analysis tallied tens of millions of unique TCR beta chains across the 600 to 700 repertoires, and some 10 million of those chains were shared by two or more donors. Raw reads were error-corrected and collapsed into unique sequences with a nearest-neighbor algorithm that merged closely related sequences to remove PCR and sequencing errors. CDR3 sequences were aligned to IMGT reference sequences to assign V, D and J gene segments. For a sequence to be retained, a match of at least six nucleotides was required to both a V gene segment and a J gene segment. A rearrangement counted as productive if the CDR3 had no stop codons and remained in frame with V and J, and every other rearrangement counted as non-productive. CDR3 was defined by IMGT convention, running from the second conserved V-encoded cysteine to the conserved J-encoded phenylalanine. The earlier analysis of 587 of the donors excluded sequences that lacked an unambiguous match to a single V gene segment. In an earlier analysis of several hundred of the donors, V segments were called functional above 56.7% productive rearrangements and were called segregating when the between-donor standard deviation exceeded 5%. A statistical classification framework was built to diagnose cytomegalovirus status from the catalog of TCR beta chain sequences. V and J gene assignment, in a later analysis, came from comparing TCR nucleotide sequences with IMGT/GENE-DB human TR gene sequences. In a later analysis, CDR3 sequences and most-parsimonious VDJ recombination scenarios were assigned using the TCRdist pipeline. In a later analysis, each TCR beta chain was defined by its CDR3 amino acid sequence together with its V-gene family, and reads without a unique V-gene family were excluded. As a way to deal with suspected cross-contamination and a sequencing artifact, a later analysis dropped 450 to 600 nucleotide sequences that were highly shared and had low generation probability. In a later analysis, a clonal expansion index for each public chain was calculated from normalized within-repertoire ranks of inferred template counts. A later analysis computed generation probabilities with a VDJ recombination model fitted to out-of-frame rearrangements, and checked the results against IGoR. In a later analysis, TCR-TCR, TCR-HLA and TCR-CMV co-occurrence was scored with hypergeometric tests, and a repertoire-size bias correction was applied to TCR pairs. In a later analysis, false discovery rates were estimated by permuting HLA or CMV assignments 20 times. In a later analysis, co-occurring TCRs were grouped using DBSCAN, and TCRdist sequence similarity was added for clustering within HLA-allele-positive subsets. Repertoires with fewer than 30,000 or more than 120,000 public chains, plus five repertoires with anomalous nucleotide sharing, were excluded from co-occurrence clustering. The clones in this table, taken by TCRdb from immuneACCESS, are in-frame only. Not every clone is retained; where verified, under half of the shortfall comes from an unresolved V gene, and the cause of the rest is unknown. From that table come the V and J calls and clone size; the DNA was used to work out D and trimming. The sample yields about 130,000 clones; about 80% were counted once. The ten most abundant clones make up approximately 4% of the sample.

Of note for this clone: The clone's antigen remains unknown. The record has no base qualities; no much larger clone is one base away.

Per the germline V gene, SGHRS is the CDR1 and YFSETQ is the CDR2. V loses 0 bases, J loses 1 base, and the germline ends lie 9 bases apart. The CDR3 sequence holds 15 residues, the cysteine and phenylalanine included. The entry retains the CDR3 DNA only, 45 bases that are in frame from base 1. The rearranged segments are TRBV5-1 and TRBJ2-3; perhaps TRBD1 is the D gene, with 6 bases matching. The receptor comes from a woman aged 40 to 50 in good health and CMV-seronegative. The sample comprised PBMCs. The CDR3 region reads CASSLDRAGTDTQYF. In nucleotide form, the sequence is TGCGCCAGCAGCTTGGACAGGGCGGGCACAGATACGCAGTATTTT.